This is a list of T cell receptor beta chains from one sample in a study of blood T cell repertoires in COVID-19. Profiled with immunoSEQ multiplex PCR; TCRdb holds only in-frame clones, not every one. The sample lists about 260,000 clones, about 90% occurring once. The sequencing input was peripheral blood. The source of these receptors is a woman in her forties or fifties with acute or convalescent COVID-19. Both conserved end residues are part of each CDR3. A D gene is named only where the DNA matches it firmly. Clone size is stated in some rows and not others, as once, few, many or a class when expanded.

>TRBV2|.|.|TRBJ1-5
CASSAAQGFVNQPQHF
TGTGCCAGCAGTGCGGCTCAGGGCTTCGTCAATCAGCCCCAGCATTTT
>TRBV29-1|.|.|TRBJ2-5
CSVGGGETQYF
TGCAGCGTGGGGGGGGGCGAGACCCAGTACTTC
>TRBV6-5|.|.|TRBJ2-5
CASSPPTNRGETQYF
TGTGCCAGCAGTCCCCCGACAAACCGAGGGGAGACCCAGTACTTC
>TRBV7-8|.|.|TRBJ1-2
CASSLADSYYGYTF
TGTGCCAGCAGCTTAGCCGACAGTTACTATGGCTACACCTTC
>TRBV23-1|.|.|TRBJ2-6
CASSQSSQRSGANVLTF
TGCGCCAGCAGTCAATCGAGCCAGCGCTCTGGGGCCAACGTCCTGACTTTC
>TRBV30|.|.|TRBJ1-6
CAWSVANSPLHF
TGTGCCTGGAGTGTAGCTAATTCACCCCTCCACTTT
>TRBV4-3|.|.|TRBJ2-2
CASSLSGVNTGELFF
TGCGCCAGCAGCCTTTCGGGGGTGAACACCGGGGAGCTGTTTTTT
>TRBV28|TRBD1|.|TRBJ1-2
CASQTSPGQGMGDGYTF
TGTGCCAGTCAGACATCTCCGGGACAGGGGATGGGGGATGGCTACACCTTC
>TRBV6-5|.|.|TRBJ2-1
CASSPGRLGELQFF
TGTGCCAGCAGTCCCGGGCGCTTGGGAGAACTGCAGTTCTTC
>TRBV7-2|TRBD1|.|TRBJ1-2
CASSLQGASYGYTF
TGTGCCAGCAGCTTACAGGGGGCTTCCTATGGCTACACCTTC
>TRBV7-9|.|.|TRBJ2-1
CASSLAGGYDNEQFF
TGTGCCAGCAGCTTAGCGGGAGGATACGACAATGAGCAGTTCTTC
>TRBV11-2|TRBD2|.|TRBJ2-1
CASRPTSGSANEQFF
TGTGCCAGCAGACCTACTAGCGGGAGTGCAAATGAGCAGTTCTTC
>TRBV2|.|.|TRBJ2-7
CASSELFYYEQYF
TGTGCCAGCAGTGAACTGTTCTACTACGAGCAGTACTTC
>TRBV4-1|TRBD2|.|TRBJ2-1
CASSRRVLAGGPRTLEQFF
TGCGCCAGCAGCCGAAGAGTTCTAGCGGGAGGGCCGAGGACCCTTGAGCAGTTCTTC
>TRBV7-8|TRBD2|.|TRBJ2-7
CASSLGSLAGTYEQYF
TGTGCCAGCAGCTTAGGTAGTCTAGCGGGAACCTACGAGCAGTACTTC
>TRBV10-3|.|many|TRBJ2-1
CATAGNMEQFF
TGTGCCACCGCAGGCAACATGGAGCAGTTCTTC
>TRBV15|.|once|TRBJ2-4
CATSRAGGIQYF
TGTGCCACCAGCAGAGCCGGAGGCATTCAGTACTTC
>TRBV7-9|TRBD1|.|TRBJ2-1
CASLWDRSYNEQFF
TGTGCCAGCTTATGGGACAGGAGCTACAATGAGCAGTTCTTC
>TRBV30|.|.|TRBJ1-2
CAWSVHRAGGYTF
TGTGCCTGGAGTGTGCACAGGGCGGGCGGCTACACCTTC
>TRBV10-3|.|.|TRBJ1-5
CASILFRGSQPQHF
TGTGCCTCGATCCTGTTCAGAGGTAGTCAGCCCCAGCATTTT
>TRBV19|TRBD1|.|TRBJ1-4
CASTTGQGNEKLFF
TGTGCCAGTACCACGGGACAGGGAAATGAAAAACTGTTTTTT
>TRBV3-1/TRBV3-2|.|.|TRBJ2-7
CASSQRVQGPYEQYF
TGTGCCAGCAGCCAAAGAGTCCAGGGTCCCTACGAGCAGTACTTC
>TRBV6-6|TRBD1|.|TRBJ1-2
CASSLPGQGARGYTF
TGTGCCAGCAGTTTACCCGGACAGGGGGCGCGAGGCTACACCTTC
>TRBV7-3|.|.|TRBJ1-2
CASSVGANYGYTF
TGTGCCAGCAGCGTAGGGGCTAACTATGGCTACACCTTC
>TRBV11-3|TRBD2|.|TRBJ2-1
CASSNRLAGGNEQFF
TGTGCCAGCAGCAACCGACTAGCGGGAGGAAATGAGCAGTTCTTC
>TRBV7-3|TRBD2|.|TRBJ2-1
CASSHGLATYNEQFF
TGTGCCAGCAGCCACGGACTAGCCACCTACAATGAGCAGTTCTTC
>TRBV27|TRBD2|once|TRBJ2-7
CASSSPSGRAYEQYF
TGTGCCAGCAGTTCACCTAGCGGGAGGGCGTACGAGCAGTACTTC
>TRBV7-2|TRBD1|.|TRBJ2-1
CASSPGQGYVYNEQFF
TGTGCCAGCAGCCCGGGACAGGGGTACGTCTACAATGAGCAGTTCTTC
>TRBV5-1|.|.|TRBJ1-5
CASSLDRLGQPQHF
TGCGCCAGCAGCTTGGACAGGCTCGGGCAGCCCCAGCATTTT
>TRBV11-2|TRBD1|.|TRBJ1-4
CASSLWTGGGNEKLFF
TGTGCCAGCAGCCTCTGGACAGGGGGGGGGAATGAAAAACTGTTTTTT
>TRBV28|.|.|TRBJ2-2
CATKGAEYTGELFF
TGTGCCACCAAGGGAGCGGAATACACCGGGGAGCTGTTTTTT
>TRBV28|.|.|TRBJ1-5
CVTWGDSNQPQHF
TGTGTTACGTGGGGAGATAGCAATCAGCCCCAGCATTTT
>TRBV3-1/TRBV3-2|.|.|TRBJ2-3
CASSLQGTDTQYF
TGTGCCAGCAGCCTTCAGGGCACAGATACGCAGTATTTT
>TRBV28|.|few|TRBJ1-5
CASSWGDQPQHF
TGTGCCAGCAGTTGGGGCGACCAGCCCCAGCATTTT
>TRBV6-1|TRBD2|once|TRBJ2-1
CASSEYGSGSYDEQFF
TGTGCCAGCAGTGAATATGGTAGCGGGAGTTACGATGAGCAGTTCTTC
>TRBV11-2|.|.|TRBJ2-2
CASSRGQIGGELFF
TGTGCCAGCAGTCGAGGACAGATAGGCGGGGAGCTGTTTTTT
>TRBV11-2|TRBD2|.|TRBJ2-1
CASSFLAGGLDEQFF
TGTGCCAGCAGCTTCCTGGCGGGAGGGCTTGATGAGCAGTTCTTC
>TRBV2|TRBD1|.|TRBJ2-1
CASSLPTGGYNEQFF
TGTGCCAGCAGTCTTCCGACAGGGGGGTACAATGAGCAGTTCTTC
>TRBV19|TRBD1|.|TRBJ1-1
CASSGQGNTEAFF
TGTGCCAGTAGCGGACAGGGGAACACTGAAGCTTTCTTT
>TRBV27|.|.|TRBJ2-7
CASRARGAVFNEQYF
TGTGCCAGCAGGGCCCGGGGGGCCGTTTTCAACGAGCAGTACTTC
>TRBV6-5|.|.|TRBJ1-1
CASSSPGQNTEAFF
TGTGCCAGCAGTTCCCCCGGACAGAACACTGAAGCTTTCTTT
>TRBV15|TRBD2|.|TRBJ2-1
CATSRGGTSGRAEQFF
TGTGCCACCAGCAGAGGCGGGACTAGCGGGAGAGCTGAGCAGTTCTTC
>TRBV11-3|.|.|TRBJ2-3
CASSRPGDTDTQYF
TGTGCCAGCAGTAGACCGGGGGACACAGATACGCAGTATTTT
>TRBV6-5|.|.|TRBJ1-1
CASSYRGTNTEAFF
TGTGCCAGCAGTTACCGGGGAACGAACACTGAAGCTTTCTTT
>TRBV6-2/TRBV6-3|TRBD1|.|TRBJ2-1
CASSYRRGQTSYNEQFF
TGTGCCAGCAGTTACCGCCGGGGACAGACTTCCTACAATGAGCAGTTCTTC
>TRBV6-5|.|.|TRBJ2-1
CASSLASEQFF
TGTGCCAGCAGTCTAGCAAGCGAGCAGTTCTTC
>TRBV7-8|.|.|TRBJ1-2
CASSLAGAGYYGYTF
TGTGCCAGCAGCTTAGCGGGGGCAGGCTACTATGGCTACACCTTC
>TRBV7-9|.|.|TRBJ1-1
CASSLYSGETEAFF
TGTGCCAGCAGCTTATACAGCGGGGAGACTGAAGCTTTCTTT
>TRBV5-1|.|.|TRBJ2-7
CASSLGRQSYEQYF
TGCGCCAGCAGCTTGGGGCGACAGTCCTACGAGCAGTACTTC
>TRBV29-1|.|.|TRBJ2-5
CSVIGGPETQYF
TGCAGCGTAATTGGCGGCCCAGAGACCCAGTACTTC
>TRBV6-5|.|.|TRBJ2-4
CASSYSWKGENIQYF
TGTGCCAGCAGTTATAGCTGGAAGGGGGAAAACATTCAGTACTTC
>TRBV5-1|.|.|TRBJ2-7
CASSWTQGNEQYF
TGCGCCAGCAGCTGGACTCAGGGGAACGAGCAGTACTTC
>TRBV7-2|.|few|TRBJ1-3
CASSLVAVGAGNTIYF
TGTGCCAGCAGCTTAGTGGCGGTAGGGGCTGGAAACACCATATATTTT
>TRBV6-1|TRBD1|.|TRBJ1-1
CASSELTGRGADTEAFF
TGTGCCAGCAGTGAACTGACAGGGAGAGGGGCCGACACTGAAGCTTTCTTT
>TRBV27|.|.|TRBJ2-1
CASSPSYRHNEQFF
TGTGCCAGCAGCCCGTCCTACCGTCACAATGAGCAGTTCTTC
>TRBV9|.|.|TRBJ2-1
CASSVMAGGHDEQFF
TGTGCCAGCAGCGTAATGGCAGGGGGGCACGATGAGCAGTTCTTC
>TRBV19|TRBD1|.|TRBJ2-7
CASSVGDRALYEQYF
TGTGCCAGTAGTGTCGGCGACAGGGCTTTATACGAGCAGTACTTC